The 24 T cell receptor beta chains below come from one sample, sequenced in a study of blood T cells in healthy people across ages. Using a J-beta primer mix together with a sample-barcoded 5' primer, a second PCR was run for roughly 6 to 12 cycles. TCRdb ran MiXCR on the 5' RACE reads and lists one entry per CDR3 protein. This sample has about 1.8 million distinct CDR3 sequences; just under 50% occur once, and the top ten carry roughly 2%. Sequencing used blood. All receptors derive from a woman between 35 and 50 years old in good health.

The V gene is TRBV10-3, the J gene TRBJ1-4, with 7 bases fitting TRBD1. V shed 4 bases, J shed 1 base, and the junction held 6 bases outside the gene matches. Germline CDR1 and CDR2: ENHRY and SYGVKD. This CDR3 has 16 residues. Written as DNA, the CDR3 is TGTGCCATCAGTGGAGAAGGGACAGAAACTAATGAAAAACTGTTTTTT. Its protein is CAISGEGTETNEKLFF.

This chain joins TRBV6-2 or TRBV6-3 and TRBJ2-7; 11 bases map to TRBD2. V was clipped by 8 bases and J by 0 bases; unmatched bases: 18. CDR3 size: 19 residues. The germline V gene encodes CDR1 MNHEY and CDR2 SVGEGT. The CDR3 sequence: CASVGWSLAGATSSYEQYF. Here the CDR3 DNA reads TGTGCCAGCGTCGGGTGGTCACTAGCGGGGGCGACAAGCTCCTACGAGCAGTACTTC.

Worth noting for this clonotype: A read error may account for a junction end that differs from germline. This chain links TRBV4-1 with TRBJ2-3, with a tentative D call TRBD2 (6 bases). The CDR3 is made up of 15 amino acids. Per germline, CDR1 MGHRA and CDR2 YSYEKL. The CDR3 loop reads CAGSWSGENTDTQYF. In DNA, the CDR3 is TGCGCCGGCAGCTGGTCGGGGGAAAACACAGATACGCAGTATTTT.

The chain joins TRBV20-1 to TRBJ1-1, with 9 bases fitting TRBD1. This CDR3 region has 13 residues. Looked up from germline, CDR1 is DFQATT and CDR2 is SNEGSKA (reference sequence). The V and J ends lost 5 bases and 3 bases, in that order; junction bases with no gene match: 4. CDR3 bases: TGCAGTGCTGGGACAGGGATAGACACTGAAGCTTTCTTT. Translation gives CSAGTGIDTEAFF.

This clonotype showed up just once. The gene calls are TRBV6-1 and TRBJ2-5; 12 bases fit TRBD2. The CDR3 is made up of 20 amino acids. Germline-derived CDR1 and CDR2 are MNHNS and SASEGT. Trimming took 4 bases from V and 1 from J; bases not matched to a gene: 16. The CDR3, as DNA: TGTGCCAGCAGTGCAGGACTAGCGGGGTCATCGTGGGCCCTCCAAGAGACCCAGTACTTC. Its protein is CASSAGLAGSSWALQETQYF.

This chain joins TRBV7-6 and TRBJ2-1, with 10 bases that match TRBD2. Germline V gives CDR1 SGHVS, CDR2 FNYEAQ. Trimming removed 3 bases from V and 7 bases from J; junction bases left unmatched: 6. The CDR3 runs 15 residues. CDR3 DNA sequence: TGTGCCAGCAGCTTCTACAGCGGGGGGGGGAATGAGCAGTTCTTC. It yields the protein CASSFYSGGGNEQFF.

This chain joins TRBV4-2 and TRBJ1-1, with a weak D call TRBD1 (6 bases). V dropped 0 bases and J dropped 3 bases, with 8 bases sitting between them. CDR3 length: 14 residues. The V gene's germline CDR1 is LGHNA and CDR2 YNFKEQ. CDR3 bases: TGTGCCAGCAGCCAAGATTGGACAGACACTGAAGCTTTCTTT. It yields the protein CASSQDWTDTEAFF.

This sequence joins TRBV6-5 and TRBJ2-3; TRBD1 aligns across 10 bases. In germline, CDR1 is MNHEY, CDR2 SVGAGI. With 2 bases clipped from V and 5 bases from J, the junction kept 4 bases outside the gene matches. The CDR3 runs to 15 residues. CDR3 in amino acids: CASSYDRGRIDTQYF. The CDR3 DNA reads TGTGCCAGCAGTTACGACAGGGGGCGGATAGATACGCAGTATTTT.

There are a few counts of this clonotype. This chain connects TRBV7-9 to TRBJ2-5, with 7 bases lining up with TRBD2. The CDR3 length is 14 residues. Germline V gene data show CDR1 as SEHNR and CDR2 as FQNEAQ (reference sequence). Trimming took 7 bases from V and 1 from J; bases not matched to a gene: 6. CDR3 DNA sequence: TGTGCCAGCATCCAACTAGCGCTCCAAGAGACCCAGTACTTC. It specifies CASIQLALQETQYF.

The V call is TRBV4-3, the J call TRBJ1-2, with D maybe TRBD1 (5 bases). Per the germline V gene, CDR1 is LGHNA and CDR2 is YSLEER. This CDR3 has 15 amino acids. The ends were cut back, 0 bases at V and 3 bases at J, with 11 bases in the middle. The CDR3 reads CASSQDAARDYGYTF. Here the CDR3 DNA reads TGCGCCAGCAGCCAAGATGCCGCCAGGGACTATGGCTACACCTTC.

In its sample, this clonotype was seen a few times. V usage is TRBV20-1 and J usage is TRBJ2-7; the match to TRBD1 covers 8 bases. The CDR3 sequence is 13 residues long. Trimming took 4 bases from V and 6 from J; bases not matched to a gene: 8. Germline CDR1 reads DFQATT; CDR2 reads SNEGSKA (reference sequence). The CDR3 bases are TGCAGTGCTATGAGGACAGGGACCTCCGAGCAGTACTTC. Translation: CSAMRTGTSEQYF.

The rearrangement uses TRBV18 and TRBJ2-6; 7 bases match TRBD1. The V and J ends lost 3 bases and 2 bases, in that order; junction bases with no gene match: 10. This CDR3 has 18 amino acids. Germline CDR1 reads KGHSH; CDR2 reads LQKENI. The CDR3 protein is CASSPTGDLSTGANVLTF. The CDR3, as DNA: TGTGCCAGCTCACCTACAGGGGATTTATCCACTGGGGCCAACGTCCTGACTTTC.

This clonotype was seen ten or more times. The chain links TRBV6-2 or TRBV6-3 to TRBJ2-6; D gene unclear. Trimming removed 5 bases from V and 0 bases from J, with 5 bases in between. Germline values: CDR1 MNHEY, CDR2 SVGEGT. The CDR3 is made up of 14 amino acids. In DNA, the CDR3 is TGTGCCAGCAGTGACACCTCTGGGGCCAACGTCCTGACTTTC. Its translation is CASSDTSGANVLTF.

The genes are TRBV5-1 and TRBJ2-3, with TRBD1 as a possible D gene (6 bases). In germline, CDR1 is SGHRS, CDR2 YFSETQ. The CDR3 runs to 13 residues. V was shortened by 6 bases and J by 4 bases, with 12 bases between the two germline ends. In nucleotides, the CDR3 is TGCGCCAGCATCCCGACAGGTTCAGATACGCAGTATTTT. It specifies CASIPTGSDTQYF.

The sample holds one count of this clonotype. V usage is TRBV7-2 and J usage is TRBJ2-1; 10 nucleotides align to TRBD2. The CDR3 spans 16 residues. CDR1 and CDR2 (germline): SGHTA, FQGNSA. With V trimmed by 2 bases and J by 4 bases, 5 bases remained unmatched. The CDR3 DNA reads TGTGCCAGCAGCTTATCTAGCGGGGGAAAGTACAATGAGCAGTTCTTC. Amino acids: CASSLSSGGKYNEQFF.

The J gene is TRBJ2-5, the V gene TRBV6-1; D is ambiguous. Per the germline V gene, CDR1 is MNHNS and CDR2 is SASEGT. V shed 7 bases and J shed 4 bases, with 16 bases lying between them. CDR3 length equals 14 residues. The DNA of the CDR3 is TGTGCCAGCACGATAGGCCCTTCAGCAGAGACCCAGTACTTC. Protein product: CASTIGPSAETQYF.

J is TRBJ2-7 and V is TRBV28; 8 nucleotides align to TRBD2. The DNA end lines up better with TRBJ2-5; the J call may be wrong. The CDR3 is made up of 16 amino acids. Germline-derived CDR1 and CDR2 are MDHEN and SYDVKM. This chain's CDR3 is CASSLRGGGSPRTQYF. In DNA, the CDR3 is TGTGCCAGCAGTTTGCGTGGCGGGGGGTCACCTCGGACCCAGTACTTC.

This clonotype was observed a single time. The chain joins TRBV20-1 to TRBJ1-5; no definite D call. CDR3 length: 14 residues. Germline V gene data show CDR1 as DFQATT and CDR2 as SNEGSKA (reference sequence). V lost 5 bases and J 0 bases, leaving 11 bases between the germline ends. CDR3 in amino acids: CSAGRPYSNQPQHF. The CDR3 DNA reads as TGCAGTGCTGGACGGCCATATAGCAATCAGCCCCAGCATTTT.

This clonotype was seen a few times. The chain carries TRBV6-2 or TRBV6-3 and TRBJ2-1; 11 bases match TRBD2. The CDR3 contains 15 residues. The germline V gene encodes CDR1 MNHEY and CDR2 SVGEGT. Unmatched junction bases numbered 11, after V lost 6 bases and J lost 10 bases. The DNA for the CDR3 is TGTGCCAGCAGATTAGCGGGGGGGGCACGGGAGGAGCAGTTCTTC. It encodes CASRLAGGAREEQFF.

The rearrangement uses TRBV2 and TRBJ1-1, with D perhaps TRBD1 (5 bases). The germline V and J ends were trimmed by 5 bases and 1 base, with 14 bases remaining between them. From germline, CDR1 is SNHLY and CDR2 FYNNEI. CDR3 length: 15 amino acids. In DNA form, the CDR3 reads TGTGCCAGCAGTATCCGGGACCGGGGGAACACTGAAGCTTTCTTT. Encoded protein: CASSIRDRGNTEAFF.

In this sample, this clonotype turned up a few times. The J gene is TRBJ2-5, the V gene TRBV20-1; 7 bases line up with TRBD2. Germline V gives CDR1 DFQATT, CDR2 SNEGSKA (reference sequence). The CDR3 runs to 13 residues. The J segment lost 1 base and the V segment lost 5 bases, leaving 4 bases of the junction unmatched. Here the CDR3 reads CSARSGAQETQYF. The CDR3, as DNA: TGCAGTGCTCGGAGCGGGGCCCAAGAGACCCAGTACTTC.

This clonotype was picked up a small number of times. The V gene is TRBV11-1, the J gene TRBJ2-5, with TRBD1 as a possible D gene (6 bases). CDR3 size: 15 residues. Germline V lookup: CDR1 SGHAT, CDR2 FQDESV (reference sequence). The V end was cut by 5 bases, the J end by 1 base, with 14 bases between. CDR3 coding DNA: TGTGCCAGCAGCCCATCTGGACAGACCCAAGAGACCCAGTACTTC. Its translation is CASSPSGQTQETQYF.

The rearrangement links TRBV21-1 to TRBJ2-7. TRBV21-1 is a listed pseudogene. The CDR3 totals 14 residues. CDR3 nucleotides: TGTGCCAGCAGCAAAGCGCTTTCCCCGACCGAGCAGTACTTC. Amino acids: CASSKALSPTEQYF.

This clonotype came up a few times. The V and J genes are TRBV7-6 and TRBJ2-5, with 9 nucleotides matching TRBD2. Germline CDR1 and CDR2: SGHVS and FNYEAQ. This CDR3 is built from 16 residues. After removal of 3 bases from V and 2 bases from J, the junction contained 7 bases not matched to a gene. For the CDR3, the DNA is TGTGCCAGCAGCTTGGGTAGCGGGGGCCCACAAGAGACCCAGTACTTC. This sequence encodes CASSLGSGGPQETQYF.